A single sample is the source of the 20 T cell receptor beta chains below, sequenced in a study of T cells in Graves' hyperthyroidism and ophthalmopathy. Amplified regions were TCR beta CDR3 sequences from RNA transcripts. HTBI primers were used for first-round RT-PCR of the TCR CDR3. TCRdb re-called the multiplex PCR reads through MiXCR, storing one row per CDR3 protein. The sample lists around 450,000 distinct CDR3 sequences; approximately 14% were seen once. Sequenced material: blood. These receptors were taken from a young woman with Graves' hyperthyroidism.

This clonotype was found a few times. J is TRBJ1-2 and V is TRBV6-5; D is possibly TRBD1 (5 bases). This CDR3 is built from 12 residues. Per germline, CDR1 MNHEY and CDR2 SVGAGI. Trimming removed 2 bases at V and 9 bases at J, with 10 bases between. The CDR3 loop is CASSYEGTSYTF. CDR3 sequence (DNA): TGTGCCAGCAGTTACGAGGGGACGAGCTACACCTTC.

Ten or more counts support this clonotype. This chain links TRBV27 with TRBJ2-3; 7 nucleotides align to TRBD1. This CDR3 has 15 amino acids. Germline CDR1 is MNHEY and CDR2 is SMNVEV (reference sequence). V trimming: 5 bases; J trimming: 2 bases; junction bases outside the gene matches: 7. The CDR3 sequence: CASSLDRSPTDTQYF. DNA of the CDR3: TGTGCCAGCAGTCTGGACAGGAGTCCCACAGATACGCAGTATTTT.

At least ten counts were recorded for this clonotype. The rearrangement uses TRBV6-2 or TRBV6-3 and TRBJ2-7; TRBD2 is a possible D gene (6 bases). The germline CDR1 and CDR2 sequences are MNHEY and SVGEGT. There are 16 residues in the CDR3. V was cut by 5 bases and J by 1 base, with 18 bases left in between. The CDR3 sequence is CASSTGPRDLSYEQYF. The CDR3 DNA is TGTGCCAGCAGTACTGGGCCCCGGGACTTGTCCTACGAGCAGTACTTC.

This clonotype was recorded many times. The chain recombines TRBV12-3 or TRBV12-4 with TRBJ1-4; the D gene is possibly TRBD1 (5 bases). V lost 6 bases to trimming and J lost 6 bases, with 20 bases between them. The CDR3 runs to 16 residues. The CDR3 sequence: CASSPPHQGAHEKLFF. DNA for the CDR3: TGTGCCAGCAGCCCCCCCCACCAGGGAGCACATGAAAAACTGTTTTTT.

At least ten counts were recorded for this clonotype. The rearrangement links TRBV10-3 to TRBJ1-2; 7 nucleotides line up with TRBD1. Germline V gene sequence: CDR1 ENHRY, CDR2 SYGVKD. CDR3 size: 14 residues. With V trimmed by 0 bases and J by 7 bases, 5 bases remained unmatched. As DNA, the CDR3 is TGTGCCATCAGTGAGTCATTAGGGGGCGGTGGCTACACCTTC. It encodes CAISESLGGGGYTF.

The chain combines TRBV7-9 with TRBJ2-7; 7 positions agree with TRBD1. Trimming took 7 bases from V and 0 from J; bases not matched to a gene: 6. The germline CDR1 and CDR2 sequences are SEHNR and FQNEAQ (reference sequence). CDR3 length equals 14 residues. CDR3 nucleotides: TGTGCCAGCAACTCAGCAGGGGGCTCCTACGAGCAGTACTTC. Translated: CASNSAGGSYEQYF.

The rearrangement links TRBV6-6 to TRBJ1-6, with a weak D call TRBD1 (5 bases). Per the germline V gene, CDR1 is MNHNY and CDR2 is SVGAGI (reference sequence). Trimming pared 0 bases from V and 9 bases from J, leaving 9 bases between. The CDR3 extends over 14 amino acids. The CDR3 bases are TGTGCCAGCAGTTACTCGGGGCGGGGTTCACCCCTCCACTTT. This gives the protein CASSYSGRGSPLHF.

This clonotype was recorded at least ten times. The CDR3 bases are TGTGCCAGCAGCTCGGAGAGCAATCAGCCCCAGCATTTT. Translating it yields CASSSESNQPQHF. V gene TRBV7-8 combines with J gene TRBJ1-5; D is unclear. The CDR3 is 13 amino acids. V was pared by 4 bases and J by 1 base, with 5 bases between. From germline, CDR1 is SGHVS and CDR2 FQNEAQ.

This clonotype was seen at least ten times. The chain uses TRBV3-1 and TRBJ1-1, with a tentative D call TRBD1 (5 bases). Trimming shortened V by 4 bases and J by 4 bases, and 13 bases separated the two germline ends. Germline CDR1 and CDR2: LGHDT and YNNKEL (reference sequence). The CDR3 runs to 14 residues. CDR3 DNA sequence: TGTGCCAGCAGCCCAGACAGTGTGCCCACTGAAGCTTTCTTT. It specifies CASSPDSVPTEAFF.

The rearrangement uses TRBV7-9 and TRBJ2-5; D remains ambiguous. This CDR3 comprises 16 residues. Deletions cut 7 bases from V and 2 bases from J, with 20 bases between. CDR1 is SEHNR and CDR2 is FQNEAQ in the germline V gene (reference sequence). The CDR3 nucleotides are TGTGCCAGCACTCCAAGGAAGACGACGCAACAAGAGACCCAGTACTTC. The encoded protein is CASTPRKTTQQETQYF. Supplemented by reference TRBV7-9 and TRBJ2-5, the full variable domain reads DTGVSQNPRHKITKRGQNVTFRCDPISEHNRLYWYRQTLGQGPEFLTYFQNEAQLEKSRLLSDRFSAERPKGSFSTLEIQRTEQGDSAMYLCASTPRKTTQQETQYFGPGTRLLVL.

This clonotype was seen at least ten times. V is TRBV29-1 and J is TRBJ2-3; D not resolved. The CDR3 length is 13 residues. Trimming pared 6 bases from V and 0 bases from J, leaving 10 bases between. Germline assignment: CDR1 SQVTM and CDR2 ANQGSEA. CDR3 amino acids: CSVPFSSTDTQYF. The DNA for the CDR3 is TGCAGCGTCCCTTTCTCCAGCACAGATACGCAGTATTTT.

The sample holds many counts of this clonotype. The CDR3 reads CASSMGWANQPQHF. The CDR3 DNA follows: TGTGCCAGCAGCATGGGGTGGGCCAATCAGCCCCAGCATTTT. V is TRBV13 and J is TRBJ1-5; D gene ambiguous. The CDR3 spans 14 residues. Germline V gene sequence: CDR1 PRHDT, CDR2 FYEKMQ (reference sequence). V lost 5 bases, J lost 3 bases, and 11 bases lay in between.

This clonotype has just a few counts. The J gene is TRBJ1-2, the V gene TRBV4-1; D call uncertain. The CDR3 length is 16 residues. Germline V gene sequence: CDR1 MGHRA, CDR2 YSYEKL. V shed 4 bases and J shed 5 bases, with 20 bases lying between them. The CDR3 protein is CASSRSTERGLYGYTF. CDR3 sequence (DNA): TGCGCCAGCAGCCGGAGTACGGAGCGGGGATTATATGGCTACACCTTC.

This clonotype has at least ten counts. The chain is built from TRBV24-1 and TRBJ1-5; possible D gene TRBD1, 5 bases. Germline V gene sequence: CDR1 KGHDR, CDR2 SFDVKD. Trimming removed 4 bases from V and 7 bases from J, with 22 bases in between. The CDR3 extends over 17 amino acids. The DNA of the CDR3 is TGTGCCACCAGTGACCCCTCGCTGAGGGGCATAGAGCAGCCCCAGCATTTT. Translation: CATSDPSLRGIEQPQHF.

There are a few counts of this clonotype. The V and J genes are TRBV19 and TRBJ1-5; D not certain. The CDR3 is 14 residues long. V was clipped by 2 bases and J by 3 bases, with 8 bases between them. The germline gives CDR1 LNHDA, CDR2 SQIVND (reference sequence). CDR3 bases: TGTGCCAGTAGTATAATGCCAGACAATCAGCCCCAGCATTTT. Translation gives CASSIMPDNQPQHF. The full variable domain, completed using reference TRBV19 and TRBJ1-5, is DGGITQSPKYLFRKEGQNVTLSCEQNLNHDAMYWYRQDPGQGLRLIYYSQIVNDFQKGDIAEGYSVSREKKESFPLTVTSAQKNPTAFYLCASSIMPDNQPQHFGDGTRLSIL.

This clonotype showed up many times. The V and J genes are TRBV5-1 and TRBJ2-7; TRBD1 aligns across 9 bases. The CDR3 length is 15 residues. V dropped 6 bases and J dropped 0; count of bases not matched to a gene: 7. The V gene's germline CDR1 is SGHRS and CDR2 YFSETQ. CDR3 region: CASTAGTGSSYEQYF. The CDR3 DNA is TGCGCCAGCACCGCCGGGACAGGGAGCTCCTACGAGCAGTACTTC.

This clonotype was observed a few times. The V and J genes are TRBV29-1 and TRBJ1-2; no clear D gene. The CDR3 is made up of 13 amino acids. Trimming removed 3 bases at V and 7 bases at J, with 15 bases between. Germline V CDR1 and CDR2: SQVTM, ANQGSEA. The CDR3 here is CSVDETVNGGYTF. CDR3 coding DNA: TGCAGCGTTGATGAGACTGTTAACGGTGGCTACACCTTC.

This chain uses TRBV29-1 with TRBJ2-2, with 11 bases identical to TRBD2. This CDR3 contains 16 residues. Germline CDR1 reads SQVTM; CDR2 reads ANQGSEA. V lost 1 base, J lost 4 bases, and 5 bases stayed unmatched. The chain's CDR3 is CSVEASGGYGTGELFF. The CDR3 DNA is TGCAGCGTTGAAGCTAGCGGGGGGTACGGCACCGGGGAGCTGTTTTTT.

This clonotype was recorded a few times. This chain links TRBV2 with TRBJ2-2; no definite D call. V lost 6 bases to trimming and J lost 0 bases, with 8 bases between them. This CDR3 is built from 14 residues. Germline assignment: CDR1 SNHLY and CDR2 FYNNEI. In DNA, the CDR3 is TGTGCCAGCAGGTTCAGGACGAACACCGGGGAGCTGTTTTTT. Its translation is CASRFRTNTGELFF. Complete variable domain (other parts from reference TRBV2 and TRBJ2-2): EPEVTQTPSHQVTQMGQEVILRCVPISNHLYFYWYRQILGQKVEFLVSFYNNEISEKSEIFDDQFSVERPDGSNFTLKIRSTKLEDSAMYFCASRFRTNTGELFFGEGSRLTVL.

The gene calls are TRBV6-5 and TRBJ2-7; TRBD2 matches 7 bases. CDR3 length: 16 residues. Germline V gene data show CDR1 as MNHEY and CDR2 as SVGAGI. V dropped 5 bases and J dropped 0; count of bases not matched to a gene: 10. CDR3 bases: TGTGCCAGCAGTGTATCAGTGTCTAGCGGCTCCTACGAGCAGTACTTC. Protein: CASSVSVSSGSYEQYF.